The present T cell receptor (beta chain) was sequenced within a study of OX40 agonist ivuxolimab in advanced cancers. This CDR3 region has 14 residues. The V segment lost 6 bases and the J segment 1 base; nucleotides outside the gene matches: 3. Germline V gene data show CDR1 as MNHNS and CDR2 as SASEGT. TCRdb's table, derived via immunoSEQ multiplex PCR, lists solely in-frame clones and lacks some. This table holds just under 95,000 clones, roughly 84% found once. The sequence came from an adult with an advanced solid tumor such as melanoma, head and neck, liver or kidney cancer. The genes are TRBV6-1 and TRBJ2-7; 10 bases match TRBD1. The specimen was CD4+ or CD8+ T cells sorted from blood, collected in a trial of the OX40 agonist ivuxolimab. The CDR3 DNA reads TGTGCCAGCAGAGGGACAGGGGTTTCCTACGAGCAGTACTTC. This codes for CASRGTGVSYEQYF.